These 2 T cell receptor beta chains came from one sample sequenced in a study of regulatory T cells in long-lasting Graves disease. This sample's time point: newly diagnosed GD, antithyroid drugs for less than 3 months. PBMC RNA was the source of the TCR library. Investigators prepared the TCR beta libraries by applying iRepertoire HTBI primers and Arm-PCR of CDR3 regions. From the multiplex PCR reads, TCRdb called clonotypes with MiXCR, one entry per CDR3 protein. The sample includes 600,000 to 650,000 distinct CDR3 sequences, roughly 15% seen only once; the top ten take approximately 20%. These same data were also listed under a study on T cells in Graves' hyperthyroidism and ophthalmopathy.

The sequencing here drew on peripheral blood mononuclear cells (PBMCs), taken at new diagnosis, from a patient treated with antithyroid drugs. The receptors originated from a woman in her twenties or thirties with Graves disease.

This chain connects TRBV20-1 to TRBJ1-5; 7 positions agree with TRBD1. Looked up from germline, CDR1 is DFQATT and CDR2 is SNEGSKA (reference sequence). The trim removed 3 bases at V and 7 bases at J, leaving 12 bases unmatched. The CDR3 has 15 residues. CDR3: CSASPGTALRQPQHF. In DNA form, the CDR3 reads TGCAGTGCTAGCCCCGGGACAGCTCTTAGGCAGCCCCAGCATTTT.

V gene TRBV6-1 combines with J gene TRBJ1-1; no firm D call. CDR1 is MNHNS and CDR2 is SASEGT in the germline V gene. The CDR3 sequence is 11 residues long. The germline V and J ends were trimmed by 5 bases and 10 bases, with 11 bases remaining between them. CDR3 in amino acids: CASSQGRVAFF. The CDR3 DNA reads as TGTGCCAGCAGTCAAGGGAGAGTAGCTTTCTTT.